One and the same sample provided the 18 T cell receptor beta chains below, sequenced in a study of T cell repertoires in cytomegalovirus infection. Their antigens are not known. Each CDR3 protein is one row after TCRdb ran MiXCR on the reads. The repertoire has around 200,000 distinct CDR3 sequences, 35% to 40% of them found once; the top ten carry 59%. The sample in question was CD8+ T cells from cultured PBMCs, obtained from culture after CMV antigen stimulation. The receptors originated from a human donor in good health (CMV status not recorded). Some clones in this sample may be carry-over from other donors' samples.

This clonotype was detected only a few times. CDR3 nucleotide sequence: TGCAGCGTTGGGCTCCGAGGGTTGAACACTGAAGCTTTCTTT. Its translation is CSVGLRGLNTEAFF. This chain joins TRBV29-1 and TRBJ1-1; D remains unclear. Per germline, CDR1 SQVTM and CDR2 ANQGSEA. Trimming cost V 4 bases and J 0 bases, with 12 bases left between them. This CDR3 has 14 residues.

The chain combines TRBV11-3 with TRBJ2-2, with TRBD1 matching over 7 bases. After removal of 4 bases from V and 5 bases from J, the junction contained 16 bases not matched to a gene. The CDR3 extends over 18 amino acids. Germline V gene data show CDR1 as SGHNT and CDR2 as YENEEA. The DNA of the CDR3 is TGTGCCAGCAGCTCCGGACCCTGGCTAGGGGGCGGGACCGGGGAGCTGTTTTTT. Its protein is CASSSGPWLGGGTGELFF.

This clonotype was detected a few times. The chain has TRBV15 and TRBJ2-7; TRBD2 agrees at 8 bases. Germline V gene lookup returns CDR1 LNHNV and CDR2 YYDKDF (reference sequence). The junction had 5 bases not matched to a gene; V was cut back by 0 bases and J by 1 base. There are 16 residues in the CDR3. CDR3: CATSRDLAGNSYEQYF. Here the CDR3 DNA reads TGTGCCACCAGCAGAGATCTAGCGGGTAATTCCTACGAGCAGTACTTC.

Note on this clonotype: The junction differs from germline at one of its ends, possibly a read error. V and J are TRBV7-9 and TRBJ1-3, with TRBD1 as a possible D gene (5 bases). CDR3 length equals 16 residues. Germline CDR1 SEHNR, CDR2 FQNEAQ (reference sequence). CDR3 nucleotides: TGTGCCAGCAGCTCAAGAAAGGGACCCTCTGGAAACTCCATAGATTTT. Amino acids: CASSSRKGPSGNSIDF.

This sequence joins TRBV7-9 and TRBJ2-1, with TRBD2 matching over 7 bases. The ends lost 4 bases at V and 0 bases at J; junction bases unmatched: 6. Germline lookup yields CDR1 SEHNR and CDR2 FQNEAQ (reference sequence). CDR3 size: 16 residues. The CDR3, as DNA: TGTGCCAGCAGCTCCGCTGGGGGGGACTCCTACAATGAGCAGTTCTTC. Protein product: CASSSAGGDSYNEQFF.

The chain is built from TRBV7-4 and TRBJ2-3; TRBD1 agrees at 9 bases. The CDR3 has 14 residues. The junction had 7 bases not matched to a gene; V was cut back by 6 bases and J by 6 bases. From germline, CDR1 is SGHVT and CDR2 SQSDAQ. The CDR3 DNA follows: TGTGCCAGCAGACCACAGGGGGCAAACGATACGCAGTATTTT. Protein: CASRPQGANDTQYF.

The table lists this clonotype with many counts. V usage is TRBV7-3 and J usage is TRBJ2-1, with 11 nucleotides matching TRBD1. From germline, CDR1 is SGHTA and CDR2 FQGTGA. CDR3 length: 15 residues. Trimming at V came to 5 bases and at J to 7 bases, leaving 7 bases not matched to a gene. CDR3 sequence (DNA): TGTGCCAGCAGCCGGGGACAGGGGGAGGGAAATGAGCAGTTCTTC. Protein product: CASSRGQGEGNEQFF.

This chain's CDR3 is CSAREGAGSSYEQYF. CDR3 sequence (DNA): TGCAGTGCTAGAGAAGGGGCCGGTAGCTCCTACGAGCAGTACTTC. V is TRBV20-1 and J is TRBJ2-7; TRBD1 might be the D (5 bases). Trimming left V 0 bases short and J 0 bases short, with 12 bases between. From germline, CDR1 is DFQATT and CDR2 SNEGSKA (reference sequence). CDR3 size: 15 residues.

The CDR3 DNA sequence: TGTGCCAGCAGCCGGGGGGATTACTACAATGAGCAGTTCTTC. This codes for CASSRGDYYNEQFF. The chain uses TRBV11-3 and TRBJ2-1; 7 bases map to TRBD2. CDR1 is SGHNT and CDR2 is YENEEA in the germline V gene. The V and J ends lost 5 bases and 3 bases, in that order; junction bases with no gene match: 4. The CDR3 is 14 amino acids.

There are a few counts of this clonotype. This rearrangement joins TRBV27 to TRBJ2-2, with a tentative D call TRBD2 (6 bases). The V end was cut by 6 bases, the J end by 4 bases, with 12 bases between. CDR1 is MNHEY and CDR2 is SMNVEV in the germline V gene (reference sequence). The CDR3 sequence is 14 residues long. The CDR3 bases are TGTGCCAGCAGCGCCGGGGGAGGCACCGGGGAGCTGTTTTTT. Its translation is CASSAGGGTGELFF.

J is TRBJ2-3 and V is TRBV27; possible D gene TRBD2, 7 bases. CDR1 and CDR2 from the germline V gene are MNHEY and SMNVEV (reference sequence). With 2 bases removed from V and 2 bases from J, the gap between germline ends came to 26 bases. There are 20 residues in the CDR3. Here the CDR3 DNA reads TGTGCCAGCAGTTTAGCCCAGACATCTCTGGGCGGGGGCTACACAGATACGCAGTATTTT. This codes for CASSLAQTSLGGGYTDTQYF.

Notes on this clonotype: The CDR3 does not close with the conserved phenylalanine or tryptophan, likely indicating a read error. The V call is TRBV4-1, the J call TRBJ2-3; TRBD1 is a possible D gene (7 bases). The CDR3 loop spans 18 amino acids. Trimming cost V 2 bases and J 2 bases, with 20 bases left between them. Per germline, CDR1 MGHRA and CDR2 YSYEKL. The chain's CDR3 is CASSQKGGPGQLTDTQYY. CDR3 nucleotides: TGCGCCAGCAGCCAAAAGGGGGGACCGGGACAGCTCACAGATACGCAGTATTAT.

This clonotype was observed a handful of times. The chain employs TRBV7-3 and TRBJ2-7, with 14 bases aligning to TRBD2. The trim removed 1 base at V and 6 bases at J, leaving 14 bases unmatched. The CDR3 length is 19 residues. Germline values: CDR1 SGHTA, CDR2 FQGTGA. The CDR3 reads CASSLRGTSGGEPLPEQYF. CDR3 DNA sequence: TGTGCCAGCAGCTTAAGGGGGACTAGCGGGGGAGAACCCCTCCCCGAGCAGTACTTC.

The rearrangement joins TRBV10-2 to TRBJ2-1; the match to TRBD2 covers 9 bases. The CDR3 contains 13 residues. Germline V gene sequence: CDR1 WSHSY, CDR2 SAAADI. With 5 bases clipped from V and 8 bases from J, the junction kept 4 bases outside the gene matches. The CDR3 region has the DNA TGCGCCAGCAGTTTACGACTAGCGGATGAGCAGTTCTTC. Amino acid sequence: CASSLRLADEQFF.

This clonotype appeared many times. This chain connects TRBV7-2 to TRBJ1-1; D remains unclear. CDR3 length equals 15 residues. V was trimmed by 6 bases and J by 0 bases, leaving 14 bases between them. Germline-derived CDR1 and CDR2 are SGHTA and FQGNSA. DNA for the CDR3: TGTGCCAGCAGTTGGAGCGGGATGATGAACACTGAAGCTTTCTTT. Translating it yields CASSWSGMMNTEAFF.

This clonotype was seen only a few times. V and J are TRBV7-4 and TRBJ2-7; either TRBD1 or TRBD2 may fit D (6 bases each). Germline CDR1 SGHVT, CDR2 SQSDAQ. V lost 5 bases and J 0 bases, leaving 14 bases between the germline ends. The CDR3 spans 15 residues. The CDR3 reads CASSHLEGGSYEQYF. The CDR3 nucleotides read TGTGCCAGCAGCCATCTTGAGGGGGGCTCCTACGAGCAGTACTTC.

V and J are TRBV19 and TRBJ1-6, with 7 positions matching TRBD1. There are 12 residues in the CDR3. CDR1 LNHDA and CDR2 SQIVND come from the germline V gene (reference sequence). J gave up 10 bases and V 5 bases, and 2 bases lay outside the gene matches. The CDR3 bases are TGTGCCAGTAGTTCGGGACAGTCACCCCTCCACTTT. Translated: CASSSGQSPLHF.

The sample holds a few counts of this clonotype. The chain employs TRBV19 and TRBJ1-5; D is ambiguous. The germline V and J ends were trimmed by 3 bases and 0 bases, with 9 bases remaining between them. CDR3 length: 15 amino acids. Germline CDR1 LNHDA, CDR2 SQIVND (reference sequence). CDR3 sequence reads: CASSISRYSNQPQHF. The CDR3 DNA is TGTGCCAGTAGTATTTCGAGGTATAGCAATCAGCCCCAGCATTTT.